The clone carrying this TCR beta chain has at least ten counts. Its matching antigen is unknown. The CDR3 has 10 amino acids. Between the trimmed V and J ends, which lost 6 bases and 7 bases, there was a span of 7 bases. Germline values: CDR1 SEHNR, CDR2 FQNEAQ (reference sequence). 2 million unsorted PBMCs were stored in RNAlater at -80 °C before RNA extraction. The data stem from a study of neurological immune-mediated disorders. Overall study findings and caveats: For the multiple sclerosis repertoire cluster, an association with any clinical or MRI feature was absent.

Synthesis of cDNA was accomplished via 5'RACE employing 10-nucleotide random UMIs. TCRdb independently ran MiXCR on the 5' RACE reads; one entry per CDR3 protein. Seen here are 87,000 or so distinct CDR3 sequences, 3% to 4.5% observed once, and the top ten hold 2.5% to 3%. This TCR was recovered from a woman between 45 and 60 years old with multiple sclerosis. Sequencing was done on a sample of PBMCs. V usage is TRBV7-9 and J usage is TRBJ2-7; tentative D call: TRBD2 (6 bases). CDR3 sequence: CASRAGEQYF. For the CDR3, the DNA is TGTGCCAGCAGGGCGGGAGAGCAGTACTTC.